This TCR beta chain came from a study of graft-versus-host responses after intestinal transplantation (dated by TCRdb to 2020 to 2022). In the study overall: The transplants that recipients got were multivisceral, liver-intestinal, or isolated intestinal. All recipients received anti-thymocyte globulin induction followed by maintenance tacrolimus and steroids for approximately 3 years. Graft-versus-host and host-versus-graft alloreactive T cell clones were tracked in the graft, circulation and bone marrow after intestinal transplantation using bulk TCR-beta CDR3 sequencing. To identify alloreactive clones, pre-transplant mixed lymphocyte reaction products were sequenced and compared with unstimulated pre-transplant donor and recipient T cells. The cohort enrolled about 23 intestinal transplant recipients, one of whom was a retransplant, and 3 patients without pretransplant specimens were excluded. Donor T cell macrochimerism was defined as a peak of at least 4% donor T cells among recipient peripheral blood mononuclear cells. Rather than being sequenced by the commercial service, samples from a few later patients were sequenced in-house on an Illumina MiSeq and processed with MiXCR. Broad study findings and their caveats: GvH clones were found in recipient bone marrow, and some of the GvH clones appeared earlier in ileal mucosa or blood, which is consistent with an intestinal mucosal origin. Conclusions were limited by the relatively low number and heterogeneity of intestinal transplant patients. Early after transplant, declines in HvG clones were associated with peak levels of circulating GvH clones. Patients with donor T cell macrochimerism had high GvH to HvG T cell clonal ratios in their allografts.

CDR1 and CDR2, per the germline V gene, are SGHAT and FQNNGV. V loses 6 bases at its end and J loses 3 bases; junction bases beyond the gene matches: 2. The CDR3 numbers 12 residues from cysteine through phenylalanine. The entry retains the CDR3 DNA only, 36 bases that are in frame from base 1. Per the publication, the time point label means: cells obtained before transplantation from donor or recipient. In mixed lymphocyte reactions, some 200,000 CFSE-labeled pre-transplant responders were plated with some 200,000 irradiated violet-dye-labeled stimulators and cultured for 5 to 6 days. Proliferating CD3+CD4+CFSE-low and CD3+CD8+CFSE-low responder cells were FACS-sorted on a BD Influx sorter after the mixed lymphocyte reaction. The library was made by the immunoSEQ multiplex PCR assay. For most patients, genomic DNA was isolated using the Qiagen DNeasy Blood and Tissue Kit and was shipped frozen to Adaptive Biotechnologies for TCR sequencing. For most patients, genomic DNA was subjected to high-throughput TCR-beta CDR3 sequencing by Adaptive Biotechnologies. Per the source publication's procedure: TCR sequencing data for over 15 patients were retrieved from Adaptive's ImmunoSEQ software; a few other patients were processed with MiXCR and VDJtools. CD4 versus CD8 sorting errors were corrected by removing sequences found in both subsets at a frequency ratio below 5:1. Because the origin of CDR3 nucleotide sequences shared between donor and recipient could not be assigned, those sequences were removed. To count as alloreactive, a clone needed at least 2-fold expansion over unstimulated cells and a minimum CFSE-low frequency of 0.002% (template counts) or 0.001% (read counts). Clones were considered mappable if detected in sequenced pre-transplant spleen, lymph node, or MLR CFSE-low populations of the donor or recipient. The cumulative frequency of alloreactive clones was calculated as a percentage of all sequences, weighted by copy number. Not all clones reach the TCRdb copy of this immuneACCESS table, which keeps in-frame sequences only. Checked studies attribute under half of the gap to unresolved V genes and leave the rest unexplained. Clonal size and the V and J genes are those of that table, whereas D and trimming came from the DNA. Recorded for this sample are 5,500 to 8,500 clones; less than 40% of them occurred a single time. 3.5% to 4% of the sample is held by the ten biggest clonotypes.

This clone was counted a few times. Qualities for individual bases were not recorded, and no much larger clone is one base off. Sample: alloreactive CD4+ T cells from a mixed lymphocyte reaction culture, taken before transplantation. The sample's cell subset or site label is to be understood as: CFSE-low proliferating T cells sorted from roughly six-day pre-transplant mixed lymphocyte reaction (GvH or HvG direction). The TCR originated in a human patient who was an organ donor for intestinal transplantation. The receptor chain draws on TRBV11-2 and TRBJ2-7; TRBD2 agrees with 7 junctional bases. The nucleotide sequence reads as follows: TGTGCCAGCAGTTCGGGGGGCTACGAGCAGTACTTC. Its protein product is CASSSGGYEQYF.